This T cell receptor beta chain was recorded in a study of shared clonotypes between healthy human individuals. General observations from the study: Clonotypes which were not shared had lower generation probabilities than clonotypes that all four donors shared. Only a few donors were included, so the genetic and exposure-history diversity represented was limited. Some naive CD4 clonotypes, 5% to 5.5%, turned up in common across four donors.

Replicate PCRs from sorted subsets contained around 200 ng DNA, which is 29,000 or so T cell genomes. Some clones are missing from TCRdb's copy, which holds only in-frame ones; the method was immunoSEQ multiplex PCR. Here the sample spans roughly 1,500,000 clones, around 98% being singletons. As concerns this clone: Its antigen is undetermined.

The clonotype comes from a man aged 25-45 years in good health. What was sequenced was naive CD4+ T cells sorted from blood. As for subset: CD45RA+ positively selected.

The CDR3 loop is CASSGRDRDVRVQFF. The CDR3 nucleotides are TGTGCCAGCAGTGGCCGGGACAGGGACGTTAGAGTCCAGTTCTTC. The chain employs TRBV28 and TRBJ2-1; 9 nucleotides match TRBD1. The CDR3 spans 15 residues. Germline lookup yields CDR1 MDHEN and CDR2 SYDVKM. V lost 5 bases to trimming and J lost 13 bases; unmatched junction nucleotides: 15.